These 14 T cell receptor beta chains originate from one sample sequenced in a study of CD8 T cells in Susac syndrome. With random hexamers, roughly 0.45 to 1 ug RNA was reverse transcribed. TCRdb re-called the immunoSEQ multiplex PCR reads through MiXCR, storing one row per CDR3 protein. The table includes 150,000 to 200,000 distinct CDR3 sequences, under 95% detected once. The source material was CD4+ T cells from PBMCs. All receptors come from a human donor with multiple sclerosis.

This rearrangement joins TRBV18 to TRBJ1-2; 7 nucleotides match TRBD1. This CDR3 has 15 residues. The germline V gene has CDR1 KGHSH and CDR2 LQKENI. Trimming at V came to 2 bases and at J to 1 base, leaving 4 bases not matched to a gene. The CDR3 region has the DNA TGTGCCAGCTCACCAGGACAGGCTGATAACTATGGCTACACCTTC. Amino acid sequence: CASSPGQADNYGYTF.

The chain couples TRBV3-1 to TRBJ2-2, with TRBD2 as a possible D gene (6 bases). The CDR3 loop spans 15 amino acids. The germline CDR1 and CDR2 sequences are LGHDT and YNNKEL (reference sequence). The ends were cut back, 8 bases at V and 4 bases at J, with 17 bases in the middle. CDR3 sequence: CASSRGSLLTGELFF. The CDR3 region has the DNA TGTGCCAGCTCTCGGGGGAGCCTACTCACCGGGGAGCTGTTTTTT.

This chain uses TRBV18 with TRBJ1-5; TRBD1 might be the D (5 bases). The CDR3 spans 13 residues. Trimming cost V 2 bases and J 7 bases, with 9 bases left between them. The germline V gene has CDR1 KGHSH and CDR2 LQKENI. CDR3 DNA sequence: TGTGCCAGCTCACCAACCAGGGAACAGCCCCAGCATTTT. Translated: CASSPTREQPQHF.

The rearrangement joins TRBV7-9 to TRBJ1-1; no clear D gene. Trimming stripped 3 bases from V and 0 bases from J, with 5 bases between. This CDR3 is built from 13 residues. From germline, CDR1 is SEHNR and CDR2 FQNEAQ (reference sequence). The CDR3, as DNA: TGTGCCAGCAGCTTCCTAATGAACACTGAAGCTTTCTTT. It is translated as CASSFLMNTEAFF.

The J gene is TRBJ2-2, the V gene TRBV12-3 or TRBV12-4; TRBD1 matches 9 bases. The CDR3 covers 15 residues. V shed 7 bases, J shed 5 bases, and the junction held 8 bases outside the gene matches. CDR3 nucleotides: TGTGCCAGCACCTGGGACAGGGTGGTAACCGGGGAGCTGTTTTTT. Translated, it gives CASTWDRVVTGELFF.

The gene calls are TRBV15 and TRBJ2-5; D is tentatively TRBD1 or TRBD2 (6 bases each). V gave up 0 bases and J gave up 5 bases, with 16 bases separating them. The CDR3 extends over 16 amino acids. The germline gives CDR1 LNHNV, CDR2 YYDKDF (reference sequence). CDR3 sequence reads: CATSRDGGGTGETQYF. CDR3 sequence (DNA): TGTGCCACCAGCAGAGACGGGGGCGGTACCGGCGAGACCCAGTACTTC.

This clonotype showed up just once. This sequence joins TRBV20-1 and TRBJ2-7; 9 bases map to TRBD2. The CDR3 loop spans 14 amino acids. Looked up from germline, CDR1 is DFQATT and CDR2 is SNEGSKA (reference sequence). The junction had 4 bases not matched to a gene; V was cut back by 1 base and J by 3 bases. The CDR3 loop reads CSARGSSGSYEQYF. CDR3 coding DNA: TGCAGTGCTAGAGGAAGTAGCGGGAGCTACGAGCAGTACTTC.

In its sample, this clonotype was seen once. This chain connects TRBV5-6 to TRBJ1-6; the D is unclear. V lost 0 bases and J 14 bases, leaving 15 bases between the germline ends. From germline, CDR1 is SGHDT and CDR2 YYEEEE. CDR3 length equals 14 residues. The CDR3 reads CASSLGRTSLALHF. The CDR3 DNA follows: TGTGCCAGCAGCTTGGGCAGGACGTCTTTAGCCCTCCACTTT.

The chain carries TRBV28 and TRBJ2-5; D is uncertain. This CDR3 has 12 amino acids. Germline lookup yields CDR1 MDHEN and CDR2 SYDVKM. The ends were cut back, 4 bases at V and 2 bases at J, with 5 bases in the middle. In DNA, the CDR3 is TGTGCCAGCAGTTCCGGGCAAGAGACCCAGTACTTC. This encodes CASSSGQETQYF.

The rearrangement joins TRBV19 to TRBJ2-3; D gene ambiguous. Trimming took 7 bases from V and 5 from J, leaving 13 bases between them. CDR1 and CDR2 from the germline V gene are LNHDA and SQIVND (reference sequence). The CDR3 is 13 amino acids. CDR3: CASITEGGDTQYF. The CDR3, as DNA: TGTGCCAGTATCACGGAAGGTGGAGATACGCAGTATTTT.

This sequence joins TRBV27 and TRBJ2-1; D is perhaps TRBD1 or TRBD2 (5 bases each). CDR3 length equals 15 residues. Germline CDR1 and CDR2: MNHEY and SMNVEV (reference sequence). The ends were cut back, 7 bases at V and 5 bases at J, with 18 bases in the middle. CDR3 DNA: TGTGCCAGCACCAAACCCGGGACGGTTAACAATGAGCAGTTCTTC. Translation: CASTKPGTVNNEQFF.

The gene calls are TRBV7-2 and TRBJ2-3, with D tentatively TRBD2 (6 bases). The CDR3 is made up of 15 amino acids. Trimming took off 1 base at V and 4 bases at J, with 12 bases between the two ends. Germline V lookup: CDR1 SGHTA, CDR2 FQGNSA. The CDR3 DNA reads as TGTGCCAGCAGCTTAGTGGCGGGATATTCAGATACGCAGTATTTT. Protein: CASSLVAGYSDTQYF. Full variable domain (remainder filled in from reference TRBV7-2 and TRBJ2-3): GAGVSQSPSNKVTEKGKDVELRCDPISGHTALYWYRQSLGQGLEFLIYFQGNSAPDKSGLPSDRFSAERTGGSVSTLTIQRTQQEDSAVYLCASSLVAGYSDTQYFGPGTRLTVL.

V usage is TRBV3-1 and J usage is TRBJ2-2; 11 bases match TRBD2. CDR3 length equals 15 residues. Per germline, CDR1 LGHDT and CDR2 YNNKEL (reference sequence). V lost 3 bases to trimming and J lost 6 bases; unmatched junction nucleotides: 3. CDR3 DNA sequence: TGTGCCAGCAGCCACCTAGCGGGGGGATCCGGGGAGCTGTTTTTT. It yields the protein CASSHLAGGSGELFF.

The chain couples TRBV30 to TRBJ2-7; 7 positions match TRBD1. Germline assignment: CDR1 GTSNPN and CDR2 SVGIG (reference sequence). The V segment lost 5 bases and the J segment 6 bases; nucleotides outside the gene matches: 13. This CDR3 region has 14 residues. This CDR3 reads CAWASRQGFSEQYF. In DNA, the CDR3 is TGTGCCTGGGCGTCGCGACAGGGCTTTAGCGAGCAGTACTTC.